Each of the 3 T cell receptor beta chains below was sequenced from the same sample in a study of cytomegalovirus exposure and HLA in healthy donors. Clones were sequenced by immunoSEQ multiplex PCR, and TCRdb holds only the in-frame ones, with some missing. The top ten clones hold 1.2% of a sample with around 190,000 clones, approximately 78% of them seen once. Sequenced sample: PBMCs. The receptor set was obtained from a woman under 40 in good health and CMV-seronegative.

This sequence joins TRBV6-1 and TRBJ1-2; 11 bases are a match to TRBD1. Losses at the gene ends were 6 bases for V and 6 bases for J; bases not matched to a gene: 9. CDR3 length: 15 amino acids. Per germline, CDR1 MNHNS and CDR2 SASEGT. The CDR3: CASRDDGTGGNGYTF. The CDR3 DNA reads as TGTGCCAGCAGAGATGACGGGACAGGGGGTAATGGCTACACCTTC.

The chain couples TRBV5-1 to TRBJ1-4; maybe TRBD1 (5 bases). Germline V lookup: CDR1 SGHRS, CDR2 YFSETQ. The CDR3 runs to 13 residues. The V gene lost 4 bases and the J gene lost 4 bases, with 8 bases spanning the gap. CDR3 amino acids: CASSRQGNEKLFF. The DNA of the CDR3 is TGCGCCAGCAGCAGGCAGGGTAATGAAAAACTGTTTTTT.

CDR3 loop: CAWSGSGAGTDTQYF. As DNA, the CDR3 is TGTGCCTGGAGTGGAAGTGGGGCGGGAACAGATACGCAGTATTTT. V gene TRBV30 combines with J gene TRBJ2-3; possibly TRBD2 for D (6 bases). V lost 1 base and J lost 3, with 14 bases in between. Germline loops: CDR1 GTSNPN, CDR2 SVGIG (reference sequence). This CDR3 region has 15 residues.